Below, 5 T cell receptor beta chains from the same sample are listed, as sequenced in a study of cytomegalovirus exposure and HLA in healthy donors. PCR involved 60 Vbeta and 13 Jbeta primers. Method: immunoSEQ multiplex PCR; TCRdb's copy keeps in-frame clones and lacks some. The sample consists of approximately 200,000 clones, 79% of them appearing once. The specimen was PBMCs. These receptors originate from a girl aged 5 to 17 in good health and CMV-seropositive.

The rearrangement joins TRBV10-1 to TRBJ2-7, with 7 bases matching TRBD2. Germline CDR1 is WNHNN and CDR2 is SYGVQD (reference sequence). The CDR3 runs 14 residues. With V trimmed by 0 bases and J by 10 bases, 9 bases remained unmatched. The CDR3 DNA sequence: TGCGCCAGCAGTGAGTCGATGGCGCCGGGAGGCCAGTACTTC. It translates to CASSESMAPGGQYF.

This clone was seen a single time. The chain's CDR3 is CASSHPGQGPSPLHF. The CDR3, as DNA: TGCGCCAGCAGCCACCCGGGACAGGGGCCTTCACCCCTCCACTTT. The chain is built from TRBV4-1 and TRBJ1-6; TRBD1 agrees at 10 bases. V dropped 3 bases and J dropped 9; count of bases not matched to a gene: 5. The length of the CDR3 is 15 residues. Germline CDR1 reads MGHRA; CDR2 reads YSYEKL.

The chain carries TRBV5-6 and TRBJ2-1; weak D call: TRBD1 (6 bases). This CDR3 spans 16 amino acids. Germline V gene lookup returns CDR1 SGHDT and CDR2 YYEEEE. Trimming shortened V by 0 bases and J by 0 bases, and 10 bases separated the two germline ends. DNA for the CDR3: TGTGCCAGCAGCTTGGGAGGGGGTGCCTCCTACAATGAGCAGTTCTTC. It yields the protein CASSLGGGASYNEQFF.

The chain carries TRBV9 and TRBJ2-1, with 14 bases matching TRBD2. J was trimmed by 7 bases and V by 0 bases; bases with no gene match: 9. Germline CDR1 SGDLS, CDR2 YYNGEE. The CDR3 is 18 amino acids. CDR3 in amino acids: CASSVGGLAGALGNEQFF. For the CDR3, the DNA is TGTGCCAGCAGCGTAGGGGGACTAGCGGGGGCCCTGGGGAATGAGCAGTTCTTC.

The chain has TRBV4-3 and TRBJ1-2, with 8 bases lining up with TRBD1. Losses at the gene ends were 4 bases for V and 8 bases for J; bases not matched to a gene: 6. The CDR3 is 13 amino acids. Germline assignment: CDR1 LGHNA and CDR2 YSLEER. CDR3 residues: CASSPGQGVGYTF. In nucleotides, the CDR3 is TGCGCCAGCAGCCCCGGACAGGGTGTGGGCTACACCTTC.